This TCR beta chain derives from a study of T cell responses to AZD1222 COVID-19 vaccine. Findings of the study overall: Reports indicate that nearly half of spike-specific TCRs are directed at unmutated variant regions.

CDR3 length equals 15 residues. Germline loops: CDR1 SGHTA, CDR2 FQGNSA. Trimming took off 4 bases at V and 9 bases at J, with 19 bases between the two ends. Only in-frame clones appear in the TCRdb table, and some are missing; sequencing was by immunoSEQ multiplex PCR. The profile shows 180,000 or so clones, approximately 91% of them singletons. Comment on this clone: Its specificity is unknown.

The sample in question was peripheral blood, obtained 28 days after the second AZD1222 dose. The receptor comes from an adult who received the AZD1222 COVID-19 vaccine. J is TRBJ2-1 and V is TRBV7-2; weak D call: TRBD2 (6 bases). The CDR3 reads CASSYLPAGGPEQFF. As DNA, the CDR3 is TGTGCCAGCAGCTACCTCCCGGCCGGGGGTCCTGAGCAGTTCTTC.